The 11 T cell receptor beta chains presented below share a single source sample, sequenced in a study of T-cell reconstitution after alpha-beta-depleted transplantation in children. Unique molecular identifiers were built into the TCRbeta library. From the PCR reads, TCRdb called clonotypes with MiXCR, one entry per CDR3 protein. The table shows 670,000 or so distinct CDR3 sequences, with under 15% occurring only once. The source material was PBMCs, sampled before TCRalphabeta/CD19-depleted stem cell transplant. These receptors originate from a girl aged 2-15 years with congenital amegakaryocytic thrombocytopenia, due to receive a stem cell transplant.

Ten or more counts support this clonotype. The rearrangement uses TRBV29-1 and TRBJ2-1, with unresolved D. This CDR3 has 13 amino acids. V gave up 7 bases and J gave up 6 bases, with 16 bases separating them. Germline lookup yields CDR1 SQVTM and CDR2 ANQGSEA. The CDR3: CSAKGPLSNEQFF. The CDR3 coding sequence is TGCAGCGCGAAAGGTCCCTTAAGCAATGAGCAGTTCTTC.

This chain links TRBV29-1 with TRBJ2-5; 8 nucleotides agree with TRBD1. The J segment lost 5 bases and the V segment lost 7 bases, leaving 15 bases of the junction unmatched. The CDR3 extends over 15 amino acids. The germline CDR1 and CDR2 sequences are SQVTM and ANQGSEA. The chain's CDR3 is CSGQGLNKRMETQYF. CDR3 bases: TGCAGCGGACAGGGGCTCAATAAGCGTATGGAGACCCAGTACTTC.

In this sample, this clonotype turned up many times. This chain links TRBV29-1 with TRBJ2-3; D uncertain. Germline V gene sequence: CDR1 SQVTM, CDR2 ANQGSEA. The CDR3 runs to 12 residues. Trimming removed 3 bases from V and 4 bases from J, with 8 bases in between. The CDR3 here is CSVDGRSDTQYF. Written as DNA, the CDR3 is TGCAGCGTTGATGGAAGGTCAGATACGCAGTATTTT.

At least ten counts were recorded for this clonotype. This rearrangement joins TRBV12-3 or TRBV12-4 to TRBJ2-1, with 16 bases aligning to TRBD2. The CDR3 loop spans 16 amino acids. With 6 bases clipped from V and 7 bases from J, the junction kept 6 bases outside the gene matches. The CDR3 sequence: CASRGLAGGPGNEQFF. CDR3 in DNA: TGTGCCAGCAGGGGACTAGCGGGAGGGCCCGGTAATGAGCAGTTCTTC.

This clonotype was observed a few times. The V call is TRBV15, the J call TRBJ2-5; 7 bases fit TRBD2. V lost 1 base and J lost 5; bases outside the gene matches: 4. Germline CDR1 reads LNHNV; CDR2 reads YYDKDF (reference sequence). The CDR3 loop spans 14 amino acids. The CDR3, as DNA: TGTGCCACCAGCAGAGCTTGGGGGGGGGAGACCCAGTACTTC. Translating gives CATSRAWGGETQYF.

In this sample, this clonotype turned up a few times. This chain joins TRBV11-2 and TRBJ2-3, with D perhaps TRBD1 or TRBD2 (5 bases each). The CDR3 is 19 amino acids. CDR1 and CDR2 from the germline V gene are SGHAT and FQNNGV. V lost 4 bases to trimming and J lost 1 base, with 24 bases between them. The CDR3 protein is CASSYRPEKRGYGTDTQYF. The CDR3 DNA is TGTGCCAGCAGCTATAGGCCGGAGAAACGGGGCTACGGCACAGATACGCAGTATTTT.

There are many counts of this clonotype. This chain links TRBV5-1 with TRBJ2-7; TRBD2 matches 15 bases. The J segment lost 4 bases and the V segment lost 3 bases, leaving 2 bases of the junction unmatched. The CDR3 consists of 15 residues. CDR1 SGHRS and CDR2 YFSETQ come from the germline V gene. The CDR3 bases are TGCGCCAGCAGCTCGGGACTAGCGGGAGGTTACGAGCAGTACTTC. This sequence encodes CASSSGLAGGYEQYF.

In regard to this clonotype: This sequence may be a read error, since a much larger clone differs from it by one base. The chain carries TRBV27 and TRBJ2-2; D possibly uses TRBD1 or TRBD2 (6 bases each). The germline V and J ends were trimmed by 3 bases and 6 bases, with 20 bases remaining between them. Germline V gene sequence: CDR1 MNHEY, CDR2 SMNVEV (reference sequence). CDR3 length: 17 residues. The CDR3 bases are TGTGCCAGCAGTTTCCCCGGGGGCGGAATGGGCGCCGGGGAGCTGTTTTTT. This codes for CASSFPGGGMGAGELFF.

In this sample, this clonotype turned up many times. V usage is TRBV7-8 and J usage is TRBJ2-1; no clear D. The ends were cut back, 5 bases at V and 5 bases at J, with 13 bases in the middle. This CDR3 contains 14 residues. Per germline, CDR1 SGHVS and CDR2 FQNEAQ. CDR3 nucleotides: TGTGCCAGCAGCCCTCTACGTCGGGACAATGAGCAGTTCTTC. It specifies CASSPLRRDNEQFF.

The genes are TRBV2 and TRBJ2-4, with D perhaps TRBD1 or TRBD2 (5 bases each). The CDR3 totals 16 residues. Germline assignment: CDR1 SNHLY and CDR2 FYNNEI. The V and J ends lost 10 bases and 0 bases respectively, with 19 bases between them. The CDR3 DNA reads TGTGCCACCCAACTAGACAGAAAGATAGCCAAAAACATTCAGTACTTC. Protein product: CATQLDRKIAKNIQYF.

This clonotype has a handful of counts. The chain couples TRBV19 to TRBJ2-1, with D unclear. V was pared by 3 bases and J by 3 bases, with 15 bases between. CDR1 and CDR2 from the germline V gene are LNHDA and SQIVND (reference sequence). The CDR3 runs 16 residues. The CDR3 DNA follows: TGTGCCAGTAGTATGGAAATGATCCAGATCTACAATGAGCAGTTCTTC. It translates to CASSMEMIQIYNEQFF.